This TCR beta chain was obtained from a study of T cells after yellow fever vaccination. Across the whole study: For low cell numbers, libraries were made with SMART-Seq v4 Ultra Low Input.

The CDR3 has 16 amino acids. Trimming cost V 0 bases and J 4 bases; bases outside gene matches: 4. Germline CDR1 is LGHNA and CDR2 is YSLEER. TCRdb re-derived calls from the 5' RACE reads in MiXCR, one entry per CDR3 protein. The sample holds hundreds of thousands of distinct CDR3 sequences, over 9% seen once. The chain recombines TRBV4-3 with TRBJ2-1; 9 bases match TRBD2. The source material was PBMCs, sampled on the day of the yellow fever booster vaccination. The receptor was isolated from a man under 40 who received the YFV17D yellow fever vaccine. Here the CDR3 DNA reads TGCGCCAGCAGCCAAGATCTAGCGGGATTTTACAATGAGCAGTTCTTC. It encodes CASSQDLAGFYNEQFF.